What follows are 16 T cell receptor beta chains derived from one specimen sequenced in a study of Graves' ophthalmopathy and Graves' hyperthyroidism. The sequenced template was RNA, covering the TCR beta CDR3 region. First-round RT-PCR with HTBI primers preceded a second-round multiplex PCR. TCRdb itself ran the multiplex PCR reads through MiXCR, one entry per CDR3 protein. The sample records 230,000 or so distinct CDR3 sequences, 45% being singletons. Sequencing was done on a sample of peripheral blood. Receptors were obtained from an adult man with Graves' ophthalmopathy.

Many counts were recorded for this clonotype. This sequence joins TRBV15 and TRBJ2-5; a weak D match, TRBD1 (6 bases). V shed 2 bases and J shed 2 bases, with 9 bases lying between them. Germline V gives CDR1 LNHNV, CDR2 YYDKDF (reference sequence). This CDR3 has 14 residues. CDR3 sequence reads: CATSRSTGQETQYF. The DNA for the CDR3 is TGTGCCACCAGCAGAAGTACAGGGCAAGAGACCCAGTACTTC.

This clonotype was counted between two and nine times. V gene TRBV5-1 combines with J gene TRBJ2-5; 8 bases fit TRBD1. The germline V gene encodes CDR1 SGHRS and CDR2 YFSETQ. This CDR3 has 15 amino acids. J lost 3 bases, V lost 4 bases, and 8 bases had no gene match. The CDR3 sequence: CASSEGQAGKETQYF. CDR3 DNA sequence: TGCGCCAGCAGCGAGGGACAGGCGGGAAAAGAGACCCAGTACTTC. Together with reference TRBV5-1 and TRBJ2-5, the CDR3 gives the full variable domain: KAGVTQTPRYLIKTRGQQVTLSCSPISGHRSVSWYQQTPGQGLQFLFEYFSETQRNKGNFPGRFSGRQFSNSRSEMNVSTLELGDSALYLCASSEGQAGKETQYFGPGTRLLVL.

This chain uses TRBV7-2 with TRBJ2-7; 7 bases line up with TRBD1. There are 14 residues in the CDR3. Unmatched junction bases numbered 3, after V lost 3 bases and J lost 1 base. Germline V lookup: CDR1 SGHTA, CDR2 FQGNSA. As DNA, the CDR3 is TGTGCCAGCAGCTTTCCAGGGGGTTCCTACGAGCAGTACTTC. This gives the protein CASSFPGGSYEQYF.

J is TRBJ2-5 and V is TRBV7-9; D may be TRBD1 or TRBD2 (6 bases each). With 6 bases removed from V and 1 base from J, the gap between germline ends came to 15 bases. Germline values: CDR1 SEHNR, CDR2 FQNEAQ (reference sequence). The CDR3 runs to 15 residues. Written as DNA, the CDR3 is TGTGCCAGCAGTTCGAACCGGGGGCTCCAAGAGACCCAGTACTTC. Protein: CASSSNRGLQETQYF.

V is TRBV19 and J is TRBJ2-7; D is unresolved. Germline V CDR1 and CDR2: LNHDA, SQIVND (reference sequence). Trimming removed 5 bases from V and 7 bases from J, with 18 bases in between. The CDR3 is 14 residues long. The CDR3: CASSSGPHDNEQYF. The CDR3 DNA follows: TGTGCCAGTAGTTCCGGACCTCACGACAATGAGCAGTACTTC.

The V gene is TRBV7-9, the J gene TRBJ2-3; 10 positions agree with TRBD2. Germline values: CDR1 SEHNR, CDR2 FQNEAQ (reference sequence). V shed 7 bases and J 3 bases; nucleotides not matched to a gene: 1. The CDR3 has 13 residues. CDR3 in amino acids: CASISGGTDTQYF. For the CDR3, the DNA is TGTGCCAGCATTAGCGGGGGGACAGATACGCAGTATTTT.

The chain links TRBV20-1 to TRBJ2-3; 7 bases align to TRBD2. The CDR3 extends over 13 amino acids. V shed 3 bases, J shed 2 bases, and the junction held 2 bases outside the gene matches. CDR1 is DFQATT, CDR2 SNEGSKA, per germline (reference sequence). The CDR3 region has the DNA TGCAGTGCTAGCGGGAGGCCCACAGATACGCAGTATTTT. Its translation: CSASGRPTDTQYF.

The chain recombines TRBV24-1 with TRBJ2-7; D ambiguous. Deletions cut 5 bases from V and 0 bases from J, with 7 bases between. Per germline, CDR1 KGHDR and CDR2 SFDVKD. This CDR3 contains 13 residues. This chain's CDR3 is CATSGPPSYEQYF. For the CDR3, the DNA is TGTGCCACCAGTGGCCCGCCCTCCTACGAGCAGTACTTC.

The chain combines TRBV27 with TRBJ2-7; TRBD1 or TRBD2 may be the D gene (5 bases each). CDR3 length: 14 amino acids. Germline assignment: CDR1 MNHEY and CDR2 SMNVEV (reference sequence). V was shortened by 11 bases and J by 5 bases, with 22 bases between the two germline ends. CDR3 loop: CACTTGASFHEQYF. In nucleotides, the CDR3 is TGTGCCTGCACTACCGGGGCTAGTTTCCACGAGCAGTACTTC.

This clonotype showed up just a few times. The chain couples TRBV5-8 to TRBJ1-4, with a weak D call TRBD1 (5 bases). Germline V gene sequence: CDR1 SGHTS, CDR2 YDEGEE. V lost 3 bases to trimming and J lost 0 bases, with 9 bases between them. The CDR3 has 15 amino acids. The CDR3 here is CASSSGDATNEKLFF. DNA for the CDR3: TGTGCCAGCAGCTCGGGGGATGCAACTAATGAAAAACTGTTTTTT.

This clonotype was counted a few times. This sequence joins TRBV6-5 and TRBJ2-7; 9 nucleotides align to TRBD1. Trimming cost V 4 bases and J 2 bases; bases outside gene matches: 3. CDR1 and CDR2 (germline): MNHEY, SVGAGI. This CDR3 spans 14 amino acids. The CDR3 sequence: CASSWDRATYEQYF. DNA for the CDR3: TGTGCCAGCAGTTGGGACAGGGCAACCTACGAGCAGTACTTC.

This clonotype was seen only a few times. The CDR3 DNA follows: TGCGCCAGCAGCCAAGATGTCAGGAAGGGGCAGCATTTT. This gives the protein CASSQDVRKGQHF. The genes are TRBV4-1 and TRBJ1-5; tentatively, D is TRBD1 (5 bases). The CDR3 sequence is 13 residues long. V was shortened by 0 bases and J by 13 bases, with 13 bases between the two germline ends. Germline V gene lookup returns CDR1 MGHRA and CDR2 YSYEKL.

This chain joins TRBV7-2 and TRBJ2-7; 12 bases agree with TRBD2. CDR3 length equals 14 residues. V was pared by 5 bases and J by 7 bases, with 6 bases of the junction left unmatched. Germline V CDR1 and CDR2: SGHTA, FQGNSA. DNA for the CDR3: TGTGCCAGCAGCCCTCCCGGACTAGCGGGGGAGCAGTACTTC. Its protein is CASSPPGLAGEQYF.

This clonotype occurred once. The genes are TRBV11-3 and TRBJ2-5; D perhaps matches TRBD1 (6 bases). CDR1 and CDR2 from the germline V gene are SGHNT and YENEEA. V was trimmed by 7 bases and J by 2 bases, leaving 14 bases between them. The CDR3 is 14 amino acids. This chain's CDR3 is CASTNPTGQETQYF. CDR3 in DNA: TGTGCCAGCACCAATCCTACAGGGCAAGAGACCCAGTACTTC.

A remark on this clonotype: This may be a read error: a much more frequent sequence differs by one nucleotide. The chain links TRBV7-8 to TRBJ1-3; D is possibly TRBD1 (5 bases). CDR3 length: 14 residues. CDR1 SGHVS and CDR2 FQNEAQ come from the germline V gene. CDR3 in DNA: TGTGTCATACGCGCGGGCAGGGACGGAAACACCATATATTTT. It codes for CVIRAGRDGNTIYF.

This chain links TRBV10-2 with TRBJ1-2; weak D call: TRBD1 (6 bases). The V gene's germline CDR1 is WSHSY and CDR2 SAAADI. V gave up 0 bases and J gave up 8 bases, with 10 bases separating them. There are 13 residues in the CDR3. The CDR3 reads CASSESTGQGYTF. In DNA form, the CDR3 reads TGCGCCAGCAGTGAGTCAACAGGGCAAGGCTACACCTTC.